This TCR beta chain comes out of a study of blood T cell repertoires in COVID-19. TCRdb keeps only in-frame clones here, not all; method: immunoSEQ multiplex PCR. The sample gives roughly 100,000 clones, about 83% of which show up once; less than 10% is in the top ten. The CDR3 is 16 residues long. Germline values: CDR1 ENHRY, CDR2 SYGVKD. V was pared by 3 bases and J by 4 bases, with 16 bases between. Sequenced sample: peripheral blood. V and J are TRBV10-3 and TRBJ1-5, with a tentative D call TRBD1 (5 bases). The receptor was derived from a man aged 40-50 years with active or convalescent COVID-19. This CDR3 reads CAISDRGLLWNQPQHF. DNA of the CDR3: TGTGCCATCAGTGATCGGGGACTCCTATGGAATCAGCCCCAGCATTTT.